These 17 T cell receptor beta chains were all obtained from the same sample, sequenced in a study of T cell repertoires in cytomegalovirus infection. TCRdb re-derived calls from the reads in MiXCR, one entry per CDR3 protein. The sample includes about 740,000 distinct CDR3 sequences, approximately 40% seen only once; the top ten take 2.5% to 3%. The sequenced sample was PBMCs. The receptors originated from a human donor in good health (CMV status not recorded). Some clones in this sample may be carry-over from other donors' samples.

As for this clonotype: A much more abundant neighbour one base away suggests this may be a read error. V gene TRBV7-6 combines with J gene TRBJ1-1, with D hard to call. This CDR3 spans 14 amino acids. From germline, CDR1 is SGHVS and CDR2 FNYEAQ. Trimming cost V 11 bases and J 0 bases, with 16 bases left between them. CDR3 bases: TGTGCCGGCACCCGTCAGGTGGTGAACACTGAAGCTTTCTTT. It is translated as CAGTRQVVNTEAFF.

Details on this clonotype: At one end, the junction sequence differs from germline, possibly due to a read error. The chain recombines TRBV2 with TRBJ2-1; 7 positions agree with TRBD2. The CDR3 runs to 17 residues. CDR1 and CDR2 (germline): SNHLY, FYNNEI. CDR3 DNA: TGTGCTAGCAGCGACGCCCTAGACTCAGCGGGGCGGGATGAGCAGTTCTTC. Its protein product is CASSDALDSAGRDEQFF.

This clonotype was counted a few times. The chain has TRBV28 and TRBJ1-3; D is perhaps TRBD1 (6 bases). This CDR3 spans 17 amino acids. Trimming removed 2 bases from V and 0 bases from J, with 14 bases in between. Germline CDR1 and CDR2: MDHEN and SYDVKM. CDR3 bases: TGTGCCAGCAGTTTACTTACGACAGGAAGCTCTGGAAACACCATATATTTT. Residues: CASSLLTTGSSGNTIYF.

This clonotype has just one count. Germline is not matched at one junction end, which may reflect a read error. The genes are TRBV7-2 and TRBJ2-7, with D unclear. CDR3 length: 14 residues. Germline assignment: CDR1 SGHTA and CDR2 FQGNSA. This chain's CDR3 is CASSRSPNRNEHYF. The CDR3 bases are TGTGCCAGCAGCCGAAGCCCGAATCGGAACGAGCATTACTTC.

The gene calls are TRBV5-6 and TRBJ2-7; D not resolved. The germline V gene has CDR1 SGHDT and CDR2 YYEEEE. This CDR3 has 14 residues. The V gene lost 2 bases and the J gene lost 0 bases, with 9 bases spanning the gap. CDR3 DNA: TGTGCCAGCAGCTTCGGGTTCCCCTCCTACGAGCAGTACTTC. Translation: CASSFGFPSYEQYF.

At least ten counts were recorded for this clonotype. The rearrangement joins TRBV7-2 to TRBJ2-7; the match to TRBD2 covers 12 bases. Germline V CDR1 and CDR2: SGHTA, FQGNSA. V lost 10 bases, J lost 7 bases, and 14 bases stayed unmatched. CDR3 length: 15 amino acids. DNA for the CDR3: TGTGCCACCGCCCCACTAGCGGGAGGAGCGGAAGAGCAGTACTTC. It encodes CATAPLAGGAEEQYF.

CDR3 sequence reads: CASTLGQGQTGELFF. CDR3 DNA: TGTGCCAGCACCCTCGGACAGGGTCAAACCGGGGAGCTGTTTTTT. The chain recombines TRBV6-5 with TRBJ2-2; 8 bases fit TRBD1. The CDR3 sequence is 15 residues long. Germline V gene lookup returns CDR1 MNHEY and CDR2 SVGAGI. After removal of 7 bases from V and 5 bases from J, the junction contained 9 bases not matched to a gene.

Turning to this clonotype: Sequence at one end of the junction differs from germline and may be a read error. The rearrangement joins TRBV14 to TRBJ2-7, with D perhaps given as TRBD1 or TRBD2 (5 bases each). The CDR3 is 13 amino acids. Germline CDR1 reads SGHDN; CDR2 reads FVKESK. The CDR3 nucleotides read TGTGCCAGCAGCTCCGATTTGGTGGGACGGATCCGCTTC. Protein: CASSSDLVGRIRF.

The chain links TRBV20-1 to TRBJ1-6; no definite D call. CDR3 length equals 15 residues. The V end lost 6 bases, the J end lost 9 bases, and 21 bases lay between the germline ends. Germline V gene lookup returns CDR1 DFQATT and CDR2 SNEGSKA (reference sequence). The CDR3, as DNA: TGCAGTGCAATCGCTCCCCGCGGCCTGGGTTCACCCCTCCACTTT. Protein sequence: CSAIAPRGLGSPLHF.

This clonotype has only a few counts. The DNA of the CDR3 is TGTGCCAGCAGTTTTAGAACTGATTCGAAGACCCAGTACTTC. Translated: CASSFRTDSKTQYF. The gene calls are TRBV12-3 or TRBV12-4 and TRBJ2-5, with D unclear. Trimming stripped 3 bases from V and 6 bases from J, with 14 bases between. This CDR3 contains 14 residues.

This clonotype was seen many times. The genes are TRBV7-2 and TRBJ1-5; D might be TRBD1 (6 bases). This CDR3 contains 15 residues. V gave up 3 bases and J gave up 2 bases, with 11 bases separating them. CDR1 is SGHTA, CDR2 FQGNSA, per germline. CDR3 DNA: TGTGCCAGCAGCTTCAGGGGCAGAGGCAATCAGCCCCAGCATTTT. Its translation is CASSFRGRGNQPQHF.

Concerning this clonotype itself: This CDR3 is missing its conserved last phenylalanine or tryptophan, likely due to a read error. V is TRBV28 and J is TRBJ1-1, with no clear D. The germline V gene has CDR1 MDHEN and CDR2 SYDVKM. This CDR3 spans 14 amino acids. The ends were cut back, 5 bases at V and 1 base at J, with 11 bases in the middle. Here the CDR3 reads CASSLPLPNTEAFL. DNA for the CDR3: TGTGCCAGCAGTCTCCCCCTTCCGAACACTGAAGCTTTCTTG.

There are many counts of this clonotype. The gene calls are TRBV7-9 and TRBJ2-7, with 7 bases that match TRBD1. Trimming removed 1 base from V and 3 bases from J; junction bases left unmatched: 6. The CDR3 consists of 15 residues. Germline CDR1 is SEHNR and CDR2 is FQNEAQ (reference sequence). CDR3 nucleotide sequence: TGTGCCAGCAGCTTAGGAGGGGGACAGAGCTACGAGCAGTACTTC. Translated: CASSLGGGQSYEQYF.

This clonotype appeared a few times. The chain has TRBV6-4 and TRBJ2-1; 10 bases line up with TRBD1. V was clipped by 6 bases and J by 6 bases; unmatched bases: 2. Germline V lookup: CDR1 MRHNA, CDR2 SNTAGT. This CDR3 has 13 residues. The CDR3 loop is CASSRTGGNEQFF. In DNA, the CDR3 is TGTGCCAGCAGCAGGACAGGGGGCAATGAGCAGTTCTTC.

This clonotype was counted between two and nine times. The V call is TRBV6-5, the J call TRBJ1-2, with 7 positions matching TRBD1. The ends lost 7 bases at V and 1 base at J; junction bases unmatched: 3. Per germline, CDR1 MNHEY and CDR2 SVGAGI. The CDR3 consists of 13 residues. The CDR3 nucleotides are TGTGCCAGCACTCAGGGGGGTAACTATGGCTACACCTTC. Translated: CASTQGGNYGYTF.

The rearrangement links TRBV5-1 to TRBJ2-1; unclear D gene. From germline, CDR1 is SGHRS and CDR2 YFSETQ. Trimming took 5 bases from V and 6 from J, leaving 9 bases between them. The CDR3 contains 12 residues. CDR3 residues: CASRSSLNEQFF. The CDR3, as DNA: TGCGCCAGCAGATCCTCCCTCAATGAGCAGTTCTTC. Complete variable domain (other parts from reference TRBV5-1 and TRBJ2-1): KAGVTQTPRYLIKTRGQQVTLSCSPISGHRSVSWYQQTPGQGLQFLFEYFSETQRNKGNFPGRFSGRQFSNSRSEMNVSTLELGDSALYLCASRSSLNEQFFGPGTRLTVL.

Written as DNA, the CDR3 is TGTGCCAGCAGTTACGGGGCAGGGCGGACCCAGTACTTC. It yields the protein CASSYGAGRTQYF. The genes are TRBV6-8 and TRBJ2-5; possible D gene TRBD1, 5 bases. This CDR3 is built from 13 residues. V dropped 2 bases and J dropped 7 bases, with 11 bases sitting between them. Germline V gives CDR1 MNHGY, CDR2 SAAAGT.